This T cell receptor (beta chain) appears in the sequencing data of a study of OX40 agonist ivuxolimab in advanced cancers. About the research overall: The patients received agonistic anti-OX40 (CD134) antibody ivuxolimab. Broader study findings: It was also the case that some nonresponders had low normalized T-cell clonal expansion. Antigen specificity was not determined for the expanded peripheral T cells. Among the lowest levels of clonal expansion were found in partial responders at 0.1-3.0 mg/kg.

V trimming: 4 bases; J trimming: 0 bases; junction bases outside the gene matches: 5. The CDR3 sequence is 16 residues long. The V gene's germline CDR1 is LNHDA and CDR2 SQIVND (reference sequence). In the case of this clone: Its antigen is undetermined.

Data came from immunoSEQ multiplex PCR; TCRdb stores just in-frame clones and leaves some out. The table records more than 65,000 clones, 85% of them present only once. This clonotype originated in an adult with an advanced solid tumor such as melanoma, head and neck, liver or kidney cancer. The sample in question was CD4+ or CD8+ T cells sorted from blood, obtained in a trial of the OX40 agonist ivuxolimab. The V call is TRBV19, the J call TRBJ2-3; TRBD2 matches 9 bases. CDR3: CASSTRTSASTDTQYF. The CDR3 region has the DNA TGTGCCAGTAGTACGCGGACTAGCGCTAGCACAGATACGCAGTATTTT.